These 9 T cell receptor beta chains came from one sample sequenced in a study of T-cell memory formation after mild COVID-19. TCRdb used MiXCR to reprocess the 5' RACE reads, holding one entry per CDR3 protein. Seen here are roughly 150,000 distinct CDR3 sequences, approximately 12% observed once, and the top ten hold 2.5% to 3.5%. Sequences were obtained from PBMCs or a T cell subset sorted from them (not recorded which). The origin of the receptors is a man younger than 35 who had mild COVID-19 (a few samples of this study predate the infection). Cell type and time point are not known.

This clonotype has only a few counts. The chain carries TRBV20-1 and TRBJ2-5, with 13 bases identical to TRBD2. V shed 5 bases and J 3 bases; nucleotides not matched to a gene: 6. The CDR3 is 15 residues long. CDR1 and CDR2 from the germline V gene are DFQATT and SNEGSKA (reference sequence). The CDR3 spells CSAPGLAGEEETQYF. As DNA, the CDR3 is TGCAGTGCTCCAGGACTAGCGGGGGAGGAAGAGACCCAGTACTTC.

The table lists this clonotype with a few counts. CDR3 residues: CATGEGAGGDTQYF. The CDR3 coding sequence is TGCGCCACCGGAGAGGGGGCCGGTGGAGATACGCAGTATTTT. The genes are TRBV5-1 and TRBJ2-3, with 7 bases that match TRBD1. Germline values: CDR1 SGHRS, CDR2 YFSETQ. The CDR3 totals 14 residues. Losses at the gene ends were 9 bases for V and 5 bases for J; bases not matched to a gene: 12.

The chain joins TRBV7-2 to TRBJ1-1; possible D gene TRBD1, 6 bases. The V gene lost 5 bases and the J gene lost 6 bases, with 13 bases spanning the gap. This CDR3 is 13 amino acids long. The germline gives CDR1 SGHTA, CDR2 FQGNSA. The CDR3 nucleotides are TGTGCCAGCAGCCAAGAGGGGGGTTCTGAAGCTTTCTTT. This gives the protein CASSQEGGSEAFF.

V gene TRBV7-9 combines with J gene TRBJ2-1, with TRBD1 matching over 9 bases. The CDR3 consists of 14 residues. Germline V gene data show CDR1 as SEHNR and CDR2 as FQNEAQ (reference sequence). J gave up 9 bases and V 2 bases, and 5 bases lay outside the gene matches. The CDR3 coding sequence is TGTGCCAGCAGCTTAAGGGGACAGGGCAGTGAGCAGTTCTTC. It is translated as CASSLRGQGSEQFF.

This sequence joins TRBV6-2 or TRBV6-3 and TRBJ1-2; D uncertain. The CDR3 is made up of 12 amino acids. The V gene lost 2 bases and the J gene lost 6 bases, with 7 bases spanning the gap. From germline, CDR1 is MNHEY and CDR2 SVGEGT. CDR3 loop: CASSYRDNGYTF. In DNA form, the CDR3 reads TGTGCCAGCAGTTACAGGGATAATGGCTACACCTTC.

The chain employs TRBV12-3 or TRBV12-4 and TRBJ1-1, with TRBD1 identical over 10 bases. V was clipped by 8 bases and J by 1 base; unmatched bases: 4. CDR3 length: 14 amino acids. Here the CDR3 DNA reads TGTGCCAGCCAGGGACAGGGGAGGAACACTGAAGCTTTCTTT. This gives the protein CASQGQGRNTEAFF.

The CDR3 sequence: CASRPSRWEQQETQYF. In DNA form, the CDR3 reads TGTGCCAGCCGGCCCTCCCGATGGGAACAGCAAGAGACCCAGTACTTC. V usage is TRBV12-3 or TRBV12-4 and J usage is TRBJ2-5; D is unresolved. The CDR3 has 16 amino acids. The germline V and J ends were trimmed by 8 bases and 2 bases, with 21 bases remaining between them.

The rearrangement uses TRBV7-9 and TRBJ2-5, with 7 bases aligning to TRBD2. The germline gives CDR1 SEHNR, CDR2 FQNEAQ (reference sequence). Unmatched junction bases numbered 20, after V lost 3 bases and J lost 10 bases. This CDR3 has 17 amino acids. The CDR3 DNA follows: TGTGCCAGCAGCTTTTTGAGCGCTTGGCGGGGGACTGAGGACCAGTACTTC. Translated, it gives CASSFLSAWRGTEDQYF.

V and J are TRBV27 and TRBJ1-2, with a possible D match to TRBD1 (6 bases). The CDR3 loop spans 16 amino acids. Trimming took off 6 bases at V and 4 bases at J, with 21 bases between the two ends. Germline CDR1 is MNHEY and CDR2 is SMNVEV (reference sequence). The CDR3 DNA follows: TGTGCCAGCAGCCCCATCGACAGGAAAGCTTTCTATGGCTACACCTTC. Encoded protein: CASSPIDRKAFYGYTF.